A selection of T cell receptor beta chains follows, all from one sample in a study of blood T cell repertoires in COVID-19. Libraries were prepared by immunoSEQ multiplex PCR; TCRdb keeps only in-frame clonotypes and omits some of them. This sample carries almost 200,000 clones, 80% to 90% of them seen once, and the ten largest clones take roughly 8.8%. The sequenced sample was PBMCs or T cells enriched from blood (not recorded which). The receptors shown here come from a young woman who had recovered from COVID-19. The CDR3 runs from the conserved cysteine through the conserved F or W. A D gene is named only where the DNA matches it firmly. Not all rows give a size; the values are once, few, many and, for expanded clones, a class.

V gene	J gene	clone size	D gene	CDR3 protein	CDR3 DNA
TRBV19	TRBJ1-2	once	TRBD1	CASGNRRGQGKKF	TGTGCCAGTGGCAATCGCCGAGGACAGGGGAAGAAATTC
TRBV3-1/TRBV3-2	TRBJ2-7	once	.	CASSPGHLYEQYF	TGTGCCAGCAGCCCCGGACACCTCTACGAGCAGTACTTC
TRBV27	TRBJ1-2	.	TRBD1	CASSPVDRDYGYTF	TGTGCCAGCAGTCCCGTGGACAGGGACTATGGCTACACCTTC
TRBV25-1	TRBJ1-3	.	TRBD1	CASSEPTPTGGFGNTIYF	TGTGCCAGCAGTGAGCCAACTCCGACAGGGGGCTTTGGAAACACCATATATTTT
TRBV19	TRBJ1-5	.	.	CASSPRTDYQHF	TGTGCCAGTAGTCCCCGGACTGACTACCAGCATTTT
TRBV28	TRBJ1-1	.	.	CASSAPNRNTEAFF	TGTGCCAGCAGTGCGCCAAACAGAAACACTGAAGCTTTCTTT
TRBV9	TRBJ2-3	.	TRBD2	CASRARGGPTDTQYF	TGTGCCAGCAGAGCTCGGGGGGGCCCCACAGATACGCAGTATTTT
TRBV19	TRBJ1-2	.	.	CASSIAQQGTYGYTF	TGTGCCAGTAGTATAGCCCAGCAGGGAACCTATGGCTACACCTTC
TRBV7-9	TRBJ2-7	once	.	CASCQAGPYEQYF	TGTGCCTCATGCCAGGCAGGCCCCTACGAGCAGTACTTC
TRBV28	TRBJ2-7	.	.	CASSFQGLGTYEQYF	TGTGCCAGCAGTTTTCAGGGGCTGGGAACCTACGAGCAGTACTTC
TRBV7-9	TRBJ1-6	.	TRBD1	CASSGTVRGSPLHF	TGTGCCAGCAGCGGGACAGTTCGGGGTTCACCCCTCCACTTT
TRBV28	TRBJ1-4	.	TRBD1	CASSPQGAVEKLFF	TGTGCCAGCAGCCCTCAGGGGGCGGTTGAAAAACTGTTTTTT
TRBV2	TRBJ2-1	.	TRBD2	CASRRSGGASDNEQFF	TGTGCCAGCCGGAGGAGCGGGGGGGCCTCTGACAATGAGCAGTTCTTC
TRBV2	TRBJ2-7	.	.	CASSPPYEQYF	TGTGCCAGCAGTCCCCCTTACGAGCAGTACTTC
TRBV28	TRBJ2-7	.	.	CASKGGVLFYEQYF	TGTGCCAGCAAGGGGGGGGTTCTCTTCTACGAGCAGTACTTC
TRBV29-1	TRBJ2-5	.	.	CSTQGPGETQYF	TGCAGCACGCAGGGCCCCGGGGAGACCCAGTACTTC
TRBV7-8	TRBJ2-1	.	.	CASSLVFRRRAGEQFF	TGTGCCAGCAGCTTAGTTTTTAGGCGGAGGGCAGGTGAGCAGTTCTTC
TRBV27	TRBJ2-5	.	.	CASSFVGGYQETQYF	TGTGCCAGCAGTTTTGTGGGGGGTTATCAAGAGACCCAGTACTTC
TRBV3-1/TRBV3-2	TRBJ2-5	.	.	CASSQGQLNQETQYF	TGTGCCAGCAGCCAAGGACAGCTTAACCAAGAGACCCAGTACTTC
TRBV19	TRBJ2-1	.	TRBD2	CASSIQRGDSYSYNEQFF	TGTGCCAGTAGTATACAGCGGGGGGATTCATACTCCTACAATGAGCAGTTCTTC